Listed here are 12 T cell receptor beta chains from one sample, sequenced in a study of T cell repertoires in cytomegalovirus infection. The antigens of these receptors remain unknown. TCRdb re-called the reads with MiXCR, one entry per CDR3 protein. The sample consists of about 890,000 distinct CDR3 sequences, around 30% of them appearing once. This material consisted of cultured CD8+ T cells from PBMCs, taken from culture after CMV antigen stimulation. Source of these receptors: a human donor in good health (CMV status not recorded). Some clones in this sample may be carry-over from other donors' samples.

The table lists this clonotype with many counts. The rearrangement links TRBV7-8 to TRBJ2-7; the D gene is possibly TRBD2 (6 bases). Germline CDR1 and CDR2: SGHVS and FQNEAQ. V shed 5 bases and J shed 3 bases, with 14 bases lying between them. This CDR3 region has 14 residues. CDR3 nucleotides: TGTGCCAGCAGCCCCTTAGCGGATGTCTACGAGCAGTACTTC. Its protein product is CASSPLADVYEQYF. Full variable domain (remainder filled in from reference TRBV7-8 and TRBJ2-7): GAGVSQSPRYKVAKRGQDVALRCDPISGHVSLFWYQQALGQGPEFLTYFQNEAQLDKSGLPSDRFFAERPEGSVSTLKIQRTQQEDSAVYLCASSPLADVYEQYFGPGTRLTVT.

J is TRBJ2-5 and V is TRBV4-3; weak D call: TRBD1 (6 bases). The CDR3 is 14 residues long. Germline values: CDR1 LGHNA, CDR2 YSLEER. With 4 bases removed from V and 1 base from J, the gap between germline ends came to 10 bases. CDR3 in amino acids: CASSPRGAQETQYF. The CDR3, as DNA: TGCGCCAGCAGCCCCAGGGGAGCCCAAGAGACCCAGTACTTC.

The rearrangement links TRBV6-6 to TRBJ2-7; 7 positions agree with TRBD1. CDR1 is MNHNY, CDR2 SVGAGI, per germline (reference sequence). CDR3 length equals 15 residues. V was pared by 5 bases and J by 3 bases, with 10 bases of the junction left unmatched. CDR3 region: CASSGDRVRVYEQYV. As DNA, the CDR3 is TGTGCCAGCAGTGGAGACAGGGTGAGGGTCTACGAGCAGTACGTC.

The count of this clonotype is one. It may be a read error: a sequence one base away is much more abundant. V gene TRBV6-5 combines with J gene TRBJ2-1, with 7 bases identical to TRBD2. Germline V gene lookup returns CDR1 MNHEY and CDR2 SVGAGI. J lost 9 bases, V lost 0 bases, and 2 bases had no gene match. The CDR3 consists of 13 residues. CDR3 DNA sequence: TGTGCCAGCAGTTACTCTGGGGGGGGTGAGCAGTTCTTC. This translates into CASSYSGGGEQFF.

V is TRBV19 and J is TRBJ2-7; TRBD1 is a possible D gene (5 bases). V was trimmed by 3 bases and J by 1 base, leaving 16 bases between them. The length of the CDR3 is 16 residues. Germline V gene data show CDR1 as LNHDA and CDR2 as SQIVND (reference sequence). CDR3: CASSIYLVQGSYEQYV. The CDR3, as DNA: TGTGCCAGTAGTATTTATCTGGTCCAGGGTTCCTACGAGCAGTACGTC.

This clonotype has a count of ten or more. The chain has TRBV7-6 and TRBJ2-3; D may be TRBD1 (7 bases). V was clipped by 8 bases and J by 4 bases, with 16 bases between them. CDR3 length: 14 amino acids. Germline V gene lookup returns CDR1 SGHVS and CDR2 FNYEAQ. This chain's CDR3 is CASVRQGGSDTQYF. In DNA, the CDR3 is TGTGCCAGCGTTCGCCAGGGGGGTTCAGATACGCAGTATTTT.

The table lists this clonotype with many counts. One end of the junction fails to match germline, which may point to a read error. The CDR3 loop is CASSLEGQETQYF. CDR3 bases: TGTGCCAGCAGCTTAGAGGGGCAAGAGACCCAGTACTTC. The V and J genes are TRBV12-3 or TRBV12-4 and TRBJ2-5, with D perhaps given as TRBD1 or TRBD2 (5 bases each). The length of the CDR3 is 13 residues.

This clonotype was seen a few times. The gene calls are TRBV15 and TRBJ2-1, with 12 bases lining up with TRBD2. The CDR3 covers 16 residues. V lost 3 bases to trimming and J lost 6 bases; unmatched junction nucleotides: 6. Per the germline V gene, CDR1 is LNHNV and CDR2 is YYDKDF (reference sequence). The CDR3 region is CATSRETSGGSNEQFF. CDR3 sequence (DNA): TGTGCCACCAGCAGGGAGACTAGCGGGGGATCCAATGAGCAGTTCTTC.

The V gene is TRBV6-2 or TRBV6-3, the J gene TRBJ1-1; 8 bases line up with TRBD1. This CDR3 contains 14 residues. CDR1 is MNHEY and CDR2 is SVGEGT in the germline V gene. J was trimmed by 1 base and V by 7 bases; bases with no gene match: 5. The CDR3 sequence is CASNTGGRNTEAFF. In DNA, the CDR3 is TGTGCCAGCAATACAGGGGGACGGAACACTGAAGCTTTCTTT.

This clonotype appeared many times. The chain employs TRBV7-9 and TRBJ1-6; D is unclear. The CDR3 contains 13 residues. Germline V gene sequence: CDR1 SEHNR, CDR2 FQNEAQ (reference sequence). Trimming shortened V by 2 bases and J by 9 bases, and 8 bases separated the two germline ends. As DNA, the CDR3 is TGTGCCAGCAGCTTAATCGAGGTTTCACCCCTCCACTTT. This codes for CASSLIEVSPLHF.

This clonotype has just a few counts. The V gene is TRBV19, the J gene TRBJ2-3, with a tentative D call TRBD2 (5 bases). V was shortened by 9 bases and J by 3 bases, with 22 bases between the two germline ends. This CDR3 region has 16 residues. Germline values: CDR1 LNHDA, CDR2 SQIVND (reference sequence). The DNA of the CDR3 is TGTGCCAGCAGGCTGGAGGAGAGGATAAGTACAGATACGCAGTATTTT. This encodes CASRLEERISTDTQYF. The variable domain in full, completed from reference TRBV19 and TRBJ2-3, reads DGGITQSPKYLFRKEGQNVTLSCEQNLNHDAMYWYRQDPGQGLRLIYYSQIVNDFQKGDIAEGYSVSREKKESFPLTVTSAQKNPTAFYLCASRLEERISTDTQYFGPGTRLTVL.

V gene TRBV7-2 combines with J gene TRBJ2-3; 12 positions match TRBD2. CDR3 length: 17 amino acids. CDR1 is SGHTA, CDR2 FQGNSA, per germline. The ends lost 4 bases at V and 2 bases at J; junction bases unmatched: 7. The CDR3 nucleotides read TGTGCCAGCAGCTCCTACCTAGCGGGGGGGTCCACAGATACGCAGTATTTT. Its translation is CASSSYLAGGSTDTQYF.